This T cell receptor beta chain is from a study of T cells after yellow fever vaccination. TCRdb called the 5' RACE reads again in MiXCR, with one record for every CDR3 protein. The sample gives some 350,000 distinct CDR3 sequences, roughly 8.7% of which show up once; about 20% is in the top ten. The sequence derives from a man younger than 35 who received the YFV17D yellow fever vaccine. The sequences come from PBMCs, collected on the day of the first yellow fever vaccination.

CDR3 loop: CASSLNREETQYF. Written as DNA, the CDR3 is TGTGCCAGCAGCCTGAACAGGGAAGAGACCCAGTACTTC. This rearrangement joins TRBV7-9 to TRBJ2-5; perhaps TRBD1 as D (6 bases). CDR3 size: 13 residues. The ends were cut back, 5 bases at V and 3 bases at J, with 10 bases in the middle. Germline V CDR1 and CDR2: SEHNR, FQNEAQ (reference sequence).